The 17 T cell receptor beta chains presented below share a single source sample, sequenced in a study of blood T cell repertoires in COVID-19 (TCRdb year 2020). Library method: the immunoSEQ multiplex PCR assay. The clones in this table, taken by TCRdb from immuneACCESS, are in-frame only. Not every clone is retained; where verified, under half of the shortfall comes from an unresolved V gene, and the cause of the rest is unknown. The sample data list about 300,000 clones, and just over 85% of these were observed just once. The ten largest clones add up to 8.5% to 12% of the sample. Sequencing was done on a sample of PBMCs or T cells enriched from blood (not recorded which). These receptors all come from a woman aged 18-29 years who had recovered from COVID-19.

This clone was seen a few times. The V and J genes are TRBV6-5 and TRBJ1-1; a possible D gene is TRBD1 (5 bases). Trimming left V 8 bases short and J 1 base short, with 14 bases between. CDR1 and CDR2 (germline): MNHEY, SVGAGI. CDR3 length: 14 amino acids. The CDR3 loop is CASALLGGNTEAFF. Written as DNA, the CDR3 is TGTGCCAGCGCCCTGTTGGGGGGGAACACTGAAGCTTTCTTT.

The rearrangement joins TRBV10-3 to TRBJ1-3; 9 nucleotides align to TRBD1. The CDR3 is 16 residues long. Per the germline V gene, CDR1 is ENHRY and CDR2 is SYGVKD. V gave up 5 bases and J gave up 0 bases; unmatched junction bases: 5. This CDR3 reads CAISRDRADSGNTIYF. Here the CDR3 DNA reads TGTGCCATCAGTAGGGACAGGGCCGACTCTGGAAACACCATATATTTT.

The V call is TRBV10-3, the J call TRBJ1-1; TRBD1 aligns across 8 bases. Germline-derived CDR1 and CDR2 are ENHRY and SYGVKD. The CDR3 runs to 12 residues. With 4 bases clipped from V and 7 bases from J, the junction kept 2 bases outside the gene matches. The CDR3 spells CAISADRGEAFF. In DNA form, the CDR3 reads TGTGCCATCAGTGCCGACAGGGGTGAAGCTTTCTTT.

V and J are TRBV11-1 and TRBJ2-1, with D possibly TRBD2 on 5 matching bases. V gave up 4 bases and J gave up 9 bases, with 7 bases separating them. This CDR3 spans 11 amino acids. Per germline, CDR1 SGHAT and CDR2 FQDESV (reference sequence). The CDR3 loop reads CASSYEGEQFF. CDR3 bases: TGTGCCAGCAGCTACGAGGGTGAGCAGTTCTTC. Looking up the rest from reference TRBV11-1 and TRBJ2-1 gives the full variable domain: EAEVAQSPRYKITEKSQAVAFWCDPISGHATLYWYRQILGQGPELLVQFQDESVVDDSQLPKDRFSAERLKGVDSTLKIQPAELGDSAMYLCASSYEGEQFFGPGTRLTVL.

The V gene is TRBV14, the J gene TRBJ1-2; no reliable D call. The CDR3 is 15 residues long. The V gene's germline CDR1 is SGHDN and CDR2 FVKESK. With 1 base removed from V and 6 bases from J, the gap between germline ends came to 15 bases. The CDR3 loop is CASSQGIKKRDGYTF. The CDR3 nucleotides read TGTGCCAGCAGCCAAGGTATAAAGAAGAGGGATGGCTACACCTTC.

This clone showed up just once. The chain carries TRBV3-1 (or the pseudogene TRBV3-2) and TRBJ2-3, with 13 positions matching TRBD2. The V gene's germline CDR1 is LGHDT and CDR2 YNNKEL (reference sequence). V lost 4 bases and J lost 6; bases outside the gene matches: 4. There are 15 residues in the CDR3. CDR3 nucleotides: TGTGCCAGCAGCCCGCCGGGACTAGCGGGGGATACGCAGTATTTT. Its protein product is CASSPPGLAGDTQYF.

The V gene is TRBV2, the J gene TRBJ1-6, with a possible D match to TRBD1 (5 bases). Germline V CDR1 and CDR2: SNHLY, FYNNEI. The CDR3 loop spans 17 amino acids. The V end lost 11 bases, the J end lost 4 bases, and 24 bases lay between the germline ends. CDR3 sequence (DNA): TGTGCCGGCCGGATAGGTGGGGTTGGGGCTTATAATTCACCCCTCCACTTT. Protein product: CAGRIGGVGAYNSPLHF.

The chain joins TRBV28 to TRBJ2-3; possible D gene TRBD1, 6 bases. The CDR3 has 18 residues. Trimming pared 2 bases from V and 2 bases from J, leaving 20 bases between. Germline loops: CDR1 MDHEN, CDR2 SYDVKM. DNA for the CDR3: TGTGCCAGCAGTTTAAATCGGGACATGTCTAGTAACACAGATACGCAGTATTTT. It codes for CASSLNRDMSSNTDTQYF.

The chain is built from TRBV7-9 and TRBJ1-5; no clear D. Germline loops: CDR1 SEHNR, CDR2 FQNEAQ (reference sequence). This CDR3 contains 15 residues. Trimming removed 1 base from V and 0 bases from J, with 7 bases in between. CDR3 DNA sequence: TGTGCCAGCAGCTTAGTCGGGAATAGCAATCAGCCCCAGCATTTT. Protein product: CASSLVGNSNQPQHF.

V usage is TRBV18 and J usage is TRBJ2-5, with D perhaps matching TRBD1 (5 bases). The CDR3 extends over 15 amino acids. The V end lost 4 bases, the J end lost 3 bases, and 15 bases lay between the germline ends. The germline V gene encodes CDR1 KGHSH and CDR2 LQKENI. The CDR3 DNA is TGTGCCAGCTCACTAACGCAGGGTGGGGAAGAGACCCAGTACTTC. It codes for CASSLTQGGEETQYF.

The chain employs TRBV2 and TRBJ2-1; TRBD2 matches at 7 bases. The germline V gene has CDR1 SNHLY and CDR2 FYNNEI. The V segment lost 6 bases and the J segment 10 bases; nucleotides outside the gene matches: 9. The CDR3 runs 13 residues. The CDR3 sequence: CASRSGGRGEQFF. CDR3 in DNA: TGTGCCAGCAGGTCCGGGGGGAGGGGAGAGCAGTTCTTC. Full variable domain (outside the CDR3, taken from reference TRBV2 and TRBJ2-1): EPEVTQTPSHQVTQMGQEVILRCVPISNHLYFYWYRQILGQKVEFLVSFYNNEISEKSEIFDDQFSVERPDGSNFTLKIRSTKLEDSAMYFCASRSGGRGEQFFGPGTRLTVL.

CDR3 in amino acids: CASSPPGVKQGAYTEAFF. The DNA for the CDR3 is TGTGCCAGCAGCCCGCCCGGGGTTAAACAGGGGGCTTACACTGAAGCTTTCTTT. The chain has TRBV7-2 and TRBJ1-1; 9 bases agree with TRBD1. J gave up 3 bases and V 5 bases, and 16 bases lay outside the gene matches. The CDR3 sequence is 18 residues long. The germline V gene encodes CDR1 SGHTA and CDR2 FQGNSA.

As DNA, the CDR3 is TGTGCCAGCAGCCCCCTAGGACAGGCTAAGGGCGCTTTCTTT. This gives the protein CASSPLGQAKGAFF. The chain joins TRBV14 to TRBJ1-1; 7 nucleotides match TRBD1. Germline V gene data show CDR1 as SGHDN and CDR2 as FVKESK. The CDR3 sequence is 14 residues long. Unmatched junction bases numbered 13, after V lost 4 bases and J lost 11 bases. Complete variable domain (other parts from reference TRBV14 and TRBJ1-1): EAGVTQFPSHSVIEKGQTVTLRCDPISGHDNLYWYRRVMGKEIKFLLHFVKESKQDESGMPNNRFLAERTGGTYSTLKVQPAELEDSGVYFCASSPLGQAKGAFFGQGTRLTVV.

The rearrangement joins TRBV28 to TRBJ1-6; 8 bases fit TRBD1. J gave up 8 bases and V 6 bases, and 15 bases lay outside the gene matches. Germline V gene data show CDR1 as MDHEN and CDR2 as SYDVKM. The CDR3 sequence is 17 residues long. This CDR3 reads CASSPNTGGWSHSPLHF. CDR3 bases: TGTGCCAGCAGCCCTAACACAGGGGGATGGAGTCATTCACCCCTCCACTTT.

Here the CDR3 reads CASSIGRSTDTQYF. The CDR3 nucleotides are TGTGCCAGTAGTATTGGTAGAAGCACAGATACGCAGTATTTT. The chain combines TRBV19 with TRBJ2-3; no firm D call. V lost 3 bases to trimming and J lost 0 bases, with 7 bases between them. CDR3 size: 14 residues. Germline values: CDR1 LNHDA, CDR2 SQIVND (reference sequence).

This clone was counted once. The V call is TRBV6-5, the J call TRBJ2-2; perhaps TRBD1 as D (6 bases). Germline V CDR1 and CDR2: MNHEY, SVGAGI. The CDR3 consists of 15 residues. V lost 6 bases to trimming and J lost 4 bases, with 15 bases between them. The CDR3 here is CASSPEGVGTGELFF. CDR3 DNA sequence: TGTGCCAGCAGCCCCGAGGGGGTGGGCACCGGGGAGCTGTTTTTT.

The chain recombines TRBV19 with TRBJ1-2; no clear D. V was pared by 6 bases and J by 5 bases, with 7 bases between. Germline loops: CDR1 LNHDA, CDR2 SQIVND (reference sequence). This CDR3 contains 11 residues. The CDR3 bases are TGTGCCAGTAGGGAGAGATATGGCTACACCTTC. Amino acid sequence: CASRERYGYTF. The whole variable domain, filled in from reference TRBV19 and TRBJ1-2, reads DGGITQSPKYLFRKEGQNVTLSCEQNLNHDAMYWYRQDPGQGLRLIYYSQIVNDFQKGDIAEGYSVSREKKESFPLTVTSAQKNPTAFYLCASRERYGYTFGSGTRLTVV.